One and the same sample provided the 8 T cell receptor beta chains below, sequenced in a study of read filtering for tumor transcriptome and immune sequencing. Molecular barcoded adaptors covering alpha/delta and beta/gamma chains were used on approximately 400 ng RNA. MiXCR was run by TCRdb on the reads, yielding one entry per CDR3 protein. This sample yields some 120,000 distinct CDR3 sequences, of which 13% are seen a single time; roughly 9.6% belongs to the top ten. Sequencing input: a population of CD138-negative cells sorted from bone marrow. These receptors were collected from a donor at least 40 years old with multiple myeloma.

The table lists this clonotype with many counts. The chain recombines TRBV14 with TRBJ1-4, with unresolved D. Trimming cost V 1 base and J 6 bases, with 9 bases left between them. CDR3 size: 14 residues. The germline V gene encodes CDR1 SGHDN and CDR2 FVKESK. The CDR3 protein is CASSQVGFDEKLFF. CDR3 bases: TGTGCCAGCAGCCAAGTAGGGTTTGATGAAAAACTGTTTTTT.

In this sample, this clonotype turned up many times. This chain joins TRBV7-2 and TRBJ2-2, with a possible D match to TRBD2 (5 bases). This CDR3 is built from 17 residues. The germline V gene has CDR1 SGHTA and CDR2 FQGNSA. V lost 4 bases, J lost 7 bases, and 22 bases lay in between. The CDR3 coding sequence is TGTGCCAGCAGCTCCCACCCCCTAGGACGGACTCTCGGGGAGCTGTTTTTT. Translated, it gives CASSSHPLGRTLGELFF.

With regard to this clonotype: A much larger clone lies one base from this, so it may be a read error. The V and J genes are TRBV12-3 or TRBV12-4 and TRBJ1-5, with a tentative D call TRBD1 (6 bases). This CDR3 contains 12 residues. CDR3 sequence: CASSLGQGPQNF. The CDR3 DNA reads TGTGCCAGCAGTTTAGGGCAGGGGCCCCAGAATTTT.

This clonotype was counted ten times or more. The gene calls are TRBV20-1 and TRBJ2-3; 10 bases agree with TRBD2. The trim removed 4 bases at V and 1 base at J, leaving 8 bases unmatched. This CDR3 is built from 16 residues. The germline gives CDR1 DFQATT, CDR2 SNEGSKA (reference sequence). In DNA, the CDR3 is TGCAGTGCTACCGCCGGAAGCGGGAGGGGCACAGATACGCAGTATTTT. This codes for CSATAGSGRGTDTQYF.

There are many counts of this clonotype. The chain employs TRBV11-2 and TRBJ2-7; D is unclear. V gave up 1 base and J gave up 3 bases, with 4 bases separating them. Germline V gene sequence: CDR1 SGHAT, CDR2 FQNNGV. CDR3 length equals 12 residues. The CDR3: CASSLAHYEQYF. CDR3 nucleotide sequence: TGTGCCAGCAGCTTAGCCCACTACGAGCAGTACTTC.

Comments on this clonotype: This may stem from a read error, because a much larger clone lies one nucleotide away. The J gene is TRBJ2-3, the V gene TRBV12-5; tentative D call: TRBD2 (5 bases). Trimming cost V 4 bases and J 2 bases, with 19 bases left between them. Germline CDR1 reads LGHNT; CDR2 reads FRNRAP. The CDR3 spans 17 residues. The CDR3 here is CASGWIGNTSFTDTQYF. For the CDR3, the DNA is TGTGCTAGTGGTTGGATCGGCAACACTAGTTTCACAGATACGCAGTATTTT. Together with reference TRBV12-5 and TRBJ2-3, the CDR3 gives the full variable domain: DARVTQTPRHKVTEMGQEVTMRCQPILGHNTVFWYRQTMMQGLELLAYFRNRAPLDDSGMPKDRFSAEMPDATLATLKIQPSEPRDSAVYFCASGWIGNTSFTDTQYFGPGTRLTVL.

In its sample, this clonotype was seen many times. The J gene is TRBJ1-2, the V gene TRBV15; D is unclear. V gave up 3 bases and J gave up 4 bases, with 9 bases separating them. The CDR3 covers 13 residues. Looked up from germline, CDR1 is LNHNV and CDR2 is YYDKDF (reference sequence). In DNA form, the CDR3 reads TGTGCCACCAGCAGCGGTGGGGTCTATGGCTACACCTTC. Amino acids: CATSSGGVYGYTF. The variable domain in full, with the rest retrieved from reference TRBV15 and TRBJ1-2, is DAMVIQNPRYQVTQFGKPVTLSCSQTLNHNVMYWYQQKSSQAPKLLFHYYDKDFNNEADTPDNFQSRRPNTSFCFLDIRSPGLGDTAMYLCATSSGGVYGYTFGSGTRLTVV.

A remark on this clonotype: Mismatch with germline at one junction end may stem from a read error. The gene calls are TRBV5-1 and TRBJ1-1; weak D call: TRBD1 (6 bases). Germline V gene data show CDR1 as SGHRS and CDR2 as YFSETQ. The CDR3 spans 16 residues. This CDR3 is CASSLAGVRVNAEAFF. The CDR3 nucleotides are TGCGCCAGCAGTCTTGCAGGGGTGCGGGTGAACGCTGAAGCTTTCTTT.